This is a list of T cell receptor beta chains from one sample in a study of blood T cell repertoires in COVID-19. The data were produced by immunoSEQ multiplex PCR, yet TCRdb's version contains in-frame clones alone and is incomplete. In the table there are fewer than 150,000 clones, about 84% of which are singletons. Sequenced sample: peripheral blood. The receptors shown here come from a woman aged 80 or older in a cohort sampled during active or convalescent COVID-19. Each CDR3 is given with its conserved first and last residue. A D gene is named only where the DNA matches it firmly. Size tells how often a clone was seen (once, few, many) or the class of an expanded clone, and some rows leave it out.

>-|TRBV19|-|TRBJ1-1
CASSPQGSSEAFF
>TRBD1|TRBV13|-|TRBJ2-7
CASSPRTGKSYEQYF
>-|TRBV4-1|-|TRBJ2-2
CASSQDPGLKTGELFF
>-|TRBV5-1|-|TRBJ1-3
CASSLAGVTYGNTIYF
>TRBD1|TRBV3-1/TRBV3-2|-|TRBJ2-5
CASSPSGQGEEETQYF
>TRBD2|TRBV7-2|-|TRBJ2-2
CASSLGFVGGVGELFF
>TRBD1|TRBV11-2|-|TRBJ1-1
CASSSGQGARNTEAFF
>TRBD2|TRBV4-2|few|TRBJ2-3
CASGTSGDTDTQYF
>TRBD2|TRBV7-2|-|TRBJ2-3
CASSLTSGGYTDTQYF
>TRBD1|TRBV7-9|once|TRBJ2-5
CASSGQEQETQYF
>TRBD2|TRBV6-5|-|TRBJ2-3
CASSYYGTSGEDTQYF
>TRBD1|TRBV4-1|-|TRBJ1-1
CASSPRGTELNTEAFF
>-|TRBV6-2/TRBV6-3|few|TRBJ1-3
CASSYRGLSGNTIYF
>-|TRBV19|-|TRBJ1-5
CASTPGGRRSNQPQHF
>TRBD1|TRBV6-2/TRBV6-3|-|TRBJ1-2
CASNPGQARGYTF
>-|TRBV3-1/TRBV3-2|-|TRBJ1-4
CASSTGLTNEKLFF
>TRBD1|TRBV2|once|TRBJ1-4
CASSPGQGGNEKLFF
>-|TRBV11-3|-|TRBJ2-5
CASSSPGESGAQYF
>TRBD2|TRBV9|-|TRBJ2-1
CASSPTLAGAPVF
>TRBD1|TRBV5-5|-|TRBJ1-3
CASSGRTGGRNTIYF
>TRBD2|TRBV10-2|once|TRBJ2-1
CASFRGGQYNEQFF
>-|TRBV7-2|-|TRBJ1-2
CASSFFLDYGYTF
>TRBD1|TRBV2|-|TRBJ1-3
CASSIRDRVTTIYF
>-|TRBV9|once|TRBJ1-1
CASSVAWQRNTEAFF
>TRBD1|TRBV11-2|once|TRBJ1-2
CASSPGDRGGFHGYTF
>-|TRBV18|-|TRBJ2-3
CASSPNGVGTDTQYF